Detailed here is one TCR beta chain. V lost 5 bases and J lost 2; bases outside the gene matches: 3. Germline V lookup: CDR1 SEHNR, CDR2 FQNEAQ (reference sequence). This CDR3 has 15 residues. The data are from a study of CD8+ T cells in alopecia areata. Specified treatment: oral pan-JAK inhibitor, 5-10 mg twice daily. Following extraction, RNA underwent reverse transcription to cDNA, which served as the sequencing template. The protocol was immunoSEQ multiplex PCR, while the TCRdb copy is restricted to in-frame clones and leaves out a portion. The sample lists 110,000 to 150,000 clones, 54% occurring once.

The sequence came from a human donor with alopecia areata. The chain couples TRBV7-9 to TRBJ2-3, with 11 bases lining up with TRBD2. The source material was CD8+ T cells sorted from blood, sampled at week 4, from a patient treated with tofacitinib. In DNA, the CDR3 is TGTGCCAGCAGCGAGGGACTAGCGGCCACAGATACGCAGTATTTT. Amino acids: CASSEGLAATDTQYF.